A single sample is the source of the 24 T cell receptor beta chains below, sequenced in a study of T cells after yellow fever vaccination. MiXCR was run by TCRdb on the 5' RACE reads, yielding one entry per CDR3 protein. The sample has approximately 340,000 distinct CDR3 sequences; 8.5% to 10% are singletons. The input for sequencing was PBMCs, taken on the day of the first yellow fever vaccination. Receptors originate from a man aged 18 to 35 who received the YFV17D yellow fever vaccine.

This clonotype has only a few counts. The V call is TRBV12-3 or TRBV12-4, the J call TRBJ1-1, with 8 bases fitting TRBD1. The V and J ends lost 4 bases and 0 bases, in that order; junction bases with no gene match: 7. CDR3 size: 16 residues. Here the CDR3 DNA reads TGTGCCAGCAGTTCTCAGGGGGCTGGCATGAACACTGAAGCTTTCTTT. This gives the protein CASSSQGAGMNTEAFF.

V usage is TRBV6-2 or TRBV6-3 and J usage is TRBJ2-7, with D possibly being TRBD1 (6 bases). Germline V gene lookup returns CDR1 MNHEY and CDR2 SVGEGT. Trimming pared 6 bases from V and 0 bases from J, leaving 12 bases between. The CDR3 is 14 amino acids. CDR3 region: CASSRDIFSYEQYF. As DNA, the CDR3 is TGTGCCAGCAGCCGGGACATCTTCTCCTACGAGCAGTACTTC.

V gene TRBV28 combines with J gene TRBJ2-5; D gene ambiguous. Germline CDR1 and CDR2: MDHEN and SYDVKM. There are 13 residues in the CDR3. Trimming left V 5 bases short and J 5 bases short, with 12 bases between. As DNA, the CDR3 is TGTGCCAGCAGTCCCCGACTGTACGAGACCCAGTACTTC. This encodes CASSPRLYETQYF.

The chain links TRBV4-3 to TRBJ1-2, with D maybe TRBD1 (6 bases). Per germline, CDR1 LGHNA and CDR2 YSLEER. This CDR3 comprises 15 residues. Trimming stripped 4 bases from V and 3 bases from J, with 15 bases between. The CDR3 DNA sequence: TGCGCCAGCAGCCCCCTGGGGGGGCATGACTATGGCTACACCTTC. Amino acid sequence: CASSPLGGHDYGYTF.

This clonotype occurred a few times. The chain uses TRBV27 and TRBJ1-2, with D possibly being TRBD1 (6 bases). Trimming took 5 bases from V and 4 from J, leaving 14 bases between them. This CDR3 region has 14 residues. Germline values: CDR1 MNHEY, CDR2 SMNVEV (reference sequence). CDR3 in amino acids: CASSPQQGPYGYTF. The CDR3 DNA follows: TGTGCCAGCAGTCCCCAGCAGGGGCCCTATGGCTACACCTTC.

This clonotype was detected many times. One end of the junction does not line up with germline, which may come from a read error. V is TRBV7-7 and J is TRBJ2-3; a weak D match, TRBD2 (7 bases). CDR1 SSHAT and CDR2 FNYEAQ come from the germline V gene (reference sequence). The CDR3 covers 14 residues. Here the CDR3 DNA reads TGTGCTAGCAGCTTGGAAGGGGGGGCAGATACGCAGTATTTT. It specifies CASSLEGGADTQYF. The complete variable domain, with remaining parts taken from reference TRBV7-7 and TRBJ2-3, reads GAGVSQSPRYKVTKRGQDVTLRCDPISSHATLYWYQQALGQGPEFLTYFNYEAQPDKSGLPSDRFSAERPEGSISTLTIQRTEQRDSAMYRCASSLEGGADTQYFGPGTRLTVL.

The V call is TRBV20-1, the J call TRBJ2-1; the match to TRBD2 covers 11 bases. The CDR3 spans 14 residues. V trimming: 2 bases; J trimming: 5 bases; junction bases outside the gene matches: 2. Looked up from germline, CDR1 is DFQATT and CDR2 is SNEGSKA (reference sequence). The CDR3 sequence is CSARNSGGDNEQFF. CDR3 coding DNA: TGCAGTGCTAGAAATAGCGGGGGGGACAATGAGCAGTTCTTC.

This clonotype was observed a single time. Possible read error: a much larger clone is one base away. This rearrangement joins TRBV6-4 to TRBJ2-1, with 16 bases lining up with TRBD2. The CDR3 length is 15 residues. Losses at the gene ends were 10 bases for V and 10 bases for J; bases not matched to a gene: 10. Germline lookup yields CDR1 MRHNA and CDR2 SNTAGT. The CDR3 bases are TGTGCCATCAGGGGACTAGCGGGGGGGACCCAGGAGCAGTTCTTC. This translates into CAIRGLAGGTQEQFF.

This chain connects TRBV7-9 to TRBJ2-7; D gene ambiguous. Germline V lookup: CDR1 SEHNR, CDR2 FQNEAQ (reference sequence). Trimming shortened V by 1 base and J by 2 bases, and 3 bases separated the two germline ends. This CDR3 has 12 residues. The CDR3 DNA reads TGTGCCAGCAGCTTAGGGACCTACGAGCAGTACGTC. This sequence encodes CASSLGTYEQYV.

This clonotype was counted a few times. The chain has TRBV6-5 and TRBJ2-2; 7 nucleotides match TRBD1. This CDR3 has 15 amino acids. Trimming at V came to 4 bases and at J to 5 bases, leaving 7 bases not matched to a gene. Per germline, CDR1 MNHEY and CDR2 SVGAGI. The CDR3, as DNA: TGTGCCAGCAGTTTTGGTAGGGGGCCTACCGGGGAGCTGTTTTTT. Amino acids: CASSFGRGPTGELFF.

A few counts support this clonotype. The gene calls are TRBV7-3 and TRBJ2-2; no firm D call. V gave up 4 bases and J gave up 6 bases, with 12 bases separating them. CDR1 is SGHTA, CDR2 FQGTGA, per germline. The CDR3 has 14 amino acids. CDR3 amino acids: CASSYSSLAGELFF. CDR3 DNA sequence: TGTGCCAGCAGCTACTCTTCACTGGCCGGGGAGCTGTTTTTT. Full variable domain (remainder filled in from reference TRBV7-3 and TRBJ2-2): GAGVSQTPSNKVTEKGKYVELRCDPISGHTALYWYRQSLGQGPEFLIYFQGTGAADDSGLPNDRFFAVRPEGSVSTLKIQRTERGDSAVYLCASSYSSLAGELFFGEGSRLTVL.

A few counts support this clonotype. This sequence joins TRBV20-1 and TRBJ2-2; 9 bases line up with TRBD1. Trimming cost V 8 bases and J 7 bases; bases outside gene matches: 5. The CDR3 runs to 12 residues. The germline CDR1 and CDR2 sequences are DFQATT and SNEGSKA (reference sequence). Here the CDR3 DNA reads TGCAGTACACAGGGGGCTATCGGGGAGCTGTTTTTT. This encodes CSTQGAIGELFF.

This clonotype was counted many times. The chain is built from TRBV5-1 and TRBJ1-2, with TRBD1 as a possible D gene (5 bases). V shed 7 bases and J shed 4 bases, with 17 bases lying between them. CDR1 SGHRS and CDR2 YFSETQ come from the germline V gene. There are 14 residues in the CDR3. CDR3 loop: CASRPDGTSYGYTF. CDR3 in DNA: TGCGCCAGCCGCCCTGATGGGACGAGCTATGGCTACACCTTC. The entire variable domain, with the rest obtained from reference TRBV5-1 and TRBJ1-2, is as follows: KAGVTQTPRYLIKTRGQQVTLSCSPISGHRSVSWYQQTPGQGLQFLFEYFSETQRNKGNFPGRFSGRQFSNSRSEMNVSTLELGDSALYLCASRPDGTSYGYTFGSGTRLTVV.

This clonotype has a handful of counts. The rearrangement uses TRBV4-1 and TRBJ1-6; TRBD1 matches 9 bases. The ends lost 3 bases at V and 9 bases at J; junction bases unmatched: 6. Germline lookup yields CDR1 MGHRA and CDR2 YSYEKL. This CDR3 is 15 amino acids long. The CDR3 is CASSQEKTGGSPLHF. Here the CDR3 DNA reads TGCGCCAGCAGCCAGGAAAAGACAGGGGGTTCACCCCTCCACTTT.

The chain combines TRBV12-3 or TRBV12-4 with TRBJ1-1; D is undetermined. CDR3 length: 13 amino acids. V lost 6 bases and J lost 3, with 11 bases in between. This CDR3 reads CASSQAGYTEAFF. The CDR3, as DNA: TGTGCCAGCAGCCAGGCGGGGTACACTGAAGCTTTCTTT.

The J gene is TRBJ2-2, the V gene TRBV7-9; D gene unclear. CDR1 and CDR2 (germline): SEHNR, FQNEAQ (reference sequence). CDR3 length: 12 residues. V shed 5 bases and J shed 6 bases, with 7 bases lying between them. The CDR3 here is CASSQNAGELFF. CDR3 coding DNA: TGTGCCAGCAGCCAAAACGCCGGGGAGCTGTTTTTT.

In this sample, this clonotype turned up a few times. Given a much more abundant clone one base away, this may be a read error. The CDR3 DNA reads TGTGCCAGCAGCTTAGTGGGCTCTGGAAACACCATATATTTT. Its protein is CASSLVGSGNTIYF. The chain has TRBV7-8 and TRBJ1-3, with D hard to call. CDR3 length: 14 amino acids. Germline assignment: CDR1 SGHVS and CDR2 FQNEAQ. The ends were cut back, 1 base at V and 0 bases at J, with 4 bases in the middle.

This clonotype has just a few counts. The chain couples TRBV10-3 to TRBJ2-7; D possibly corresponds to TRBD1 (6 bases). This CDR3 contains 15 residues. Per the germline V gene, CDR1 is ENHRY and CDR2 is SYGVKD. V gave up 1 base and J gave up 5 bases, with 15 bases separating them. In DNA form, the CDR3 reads TGTGCCATCAGTGAGTGGGCTACAGGGATCCACGAGCAGTACGTC. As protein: CAISEWATGIHEQYV.

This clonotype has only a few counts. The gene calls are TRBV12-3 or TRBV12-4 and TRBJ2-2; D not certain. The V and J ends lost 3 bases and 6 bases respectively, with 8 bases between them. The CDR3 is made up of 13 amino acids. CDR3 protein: CASSFGGAGELFF. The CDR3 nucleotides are TGTGCCAGCAGTTTTGGCGGCGCCGGGGAGCTGTTTTTT.

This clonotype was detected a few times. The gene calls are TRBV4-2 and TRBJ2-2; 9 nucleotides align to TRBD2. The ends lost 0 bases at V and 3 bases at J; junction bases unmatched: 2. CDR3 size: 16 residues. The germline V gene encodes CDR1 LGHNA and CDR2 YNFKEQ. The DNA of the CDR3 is TGTGCCAGCAGCCAAGAGACTAGCGGTTACACCGGGGAGCTGTTTTTT. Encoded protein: CASSQETSGYTGELFF.

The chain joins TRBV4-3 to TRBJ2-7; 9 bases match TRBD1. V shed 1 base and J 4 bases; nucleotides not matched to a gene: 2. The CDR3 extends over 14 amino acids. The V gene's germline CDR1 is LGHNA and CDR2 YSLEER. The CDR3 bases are TGCGCCAGCAGCCAAGCGACAGGGGGTTACGAGCAGTACTTC. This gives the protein CASSQATGGYEQYF.

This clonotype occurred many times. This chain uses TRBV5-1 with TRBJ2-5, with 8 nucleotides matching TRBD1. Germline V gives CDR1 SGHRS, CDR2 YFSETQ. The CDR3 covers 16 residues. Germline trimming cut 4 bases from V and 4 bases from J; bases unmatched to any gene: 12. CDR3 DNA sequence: TGCGCCAGCAGCCACGGACAGGGTTGGATGGGAGAGACCCAGTACTTC. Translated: CASSHGQGWMGETQYF.

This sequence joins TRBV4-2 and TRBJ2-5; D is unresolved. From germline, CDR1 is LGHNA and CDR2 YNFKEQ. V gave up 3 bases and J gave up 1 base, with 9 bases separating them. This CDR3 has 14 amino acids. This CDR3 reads CASSQPSTQETQYF. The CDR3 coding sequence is TGTGCCAGCAGCCAGCCCTCTACCCAAGAGACCCAGTACTTC.

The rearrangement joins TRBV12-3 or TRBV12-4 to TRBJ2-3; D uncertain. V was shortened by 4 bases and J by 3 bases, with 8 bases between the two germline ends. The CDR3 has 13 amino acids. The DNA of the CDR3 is TGTGCCAGCAGTTGGGCCCCGACAGATACGCAGTATTTT. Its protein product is CASSWAPTDTQYF.